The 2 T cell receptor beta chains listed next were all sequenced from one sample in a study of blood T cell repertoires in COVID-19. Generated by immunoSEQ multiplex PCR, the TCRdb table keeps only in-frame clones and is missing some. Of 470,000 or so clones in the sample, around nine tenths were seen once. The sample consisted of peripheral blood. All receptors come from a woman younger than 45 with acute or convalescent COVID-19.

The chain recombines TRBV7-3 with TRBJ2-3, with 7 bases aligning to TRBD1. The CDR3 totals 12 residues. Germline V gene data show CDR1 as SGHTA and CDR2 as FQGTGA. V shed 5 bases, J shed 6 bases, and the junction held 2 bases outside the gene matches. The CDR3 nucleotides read TGTGCCAGCAGCACACAGGGGGATACGCAGTATTTT. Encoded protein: CASSTQGDTQYF.

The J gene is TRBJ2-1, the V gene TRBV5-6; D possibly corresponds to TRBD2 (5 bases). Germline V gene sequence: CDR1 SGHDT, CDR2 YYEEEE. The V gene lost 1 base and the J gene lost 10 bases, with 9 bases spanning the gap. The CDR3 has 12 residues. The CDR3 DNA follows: TGTGCCAGCAGCTTGAGTAGGAGGGAGCAGTTCTTC. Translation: CASSLSRREQFF.